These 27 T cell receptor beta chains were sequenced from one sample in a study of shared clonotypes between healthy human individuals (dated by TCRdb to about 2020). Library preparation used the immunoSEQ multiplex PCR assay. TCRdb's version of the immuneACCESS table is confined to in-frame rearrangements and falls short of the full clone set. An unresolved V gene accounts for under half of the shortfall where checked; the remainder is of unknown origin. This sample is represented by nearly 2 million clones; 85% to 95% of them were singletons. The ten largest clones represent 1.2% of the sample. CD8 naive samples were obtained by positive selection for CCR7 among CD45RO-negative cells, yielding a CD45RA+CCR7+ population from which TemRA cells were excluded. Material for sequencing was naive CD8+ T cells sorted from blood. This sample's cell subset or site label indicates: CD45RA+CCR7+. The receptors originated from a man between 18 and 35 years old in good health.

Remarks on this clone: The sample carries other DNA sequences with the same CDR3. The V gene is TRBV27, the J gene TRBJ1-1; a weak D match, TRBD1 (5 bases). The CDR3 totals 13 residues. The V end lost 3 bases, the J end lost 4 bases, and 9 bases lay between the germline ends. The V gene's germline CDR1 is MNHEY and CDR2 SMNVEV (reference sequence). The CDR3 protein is CASSFEGRTEAFF. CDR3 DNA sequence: TGTGCCAGCAGTTTCGAGGGACGCACTGAAGCTTTCTTT.

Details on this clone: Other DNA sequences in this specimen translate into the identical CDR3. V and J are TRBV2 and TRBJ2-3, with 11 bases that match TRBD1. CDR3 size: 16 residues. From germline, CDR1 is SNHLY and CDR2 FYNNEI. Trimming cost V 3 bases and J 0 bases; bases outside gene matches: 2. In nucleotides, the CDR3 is TGTGCCAGCAGTGAGGGACAGGGGGTGAGCACAGATACGCAGTATTTT. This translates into CASSEGQGVSTDTQYF.

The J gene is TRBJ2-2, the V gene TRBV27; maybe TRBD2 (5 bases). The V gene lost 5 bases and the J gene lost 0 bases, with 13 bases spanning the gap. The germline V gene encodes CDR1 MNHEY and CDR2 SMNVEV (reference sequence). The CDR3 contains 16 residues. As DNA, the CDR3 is TGTGCCAGCAGTCCCTTTGCGGGTACGAACACCGGGGAGCTGTTTTTT. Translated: CASSPFAGTNTGELFF.

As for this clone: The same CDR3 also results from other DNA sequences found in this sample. The CDR3 nucleotides are TGTGCCAGCAGCTTGAGAGGCTCCTACGAGCAGTACTTC. Translating gives CASSLRGSYEQYF. V usage is TRBV5-6 and J usage is TRBJ2-7; D not certain. This CDR3 contains 13 residues. The V end was cut by 1 base, the J end by 0 bases, with 5 bases between. CDR1 is SGHDT and CDR2 is YYEEEE in the germline V gene.

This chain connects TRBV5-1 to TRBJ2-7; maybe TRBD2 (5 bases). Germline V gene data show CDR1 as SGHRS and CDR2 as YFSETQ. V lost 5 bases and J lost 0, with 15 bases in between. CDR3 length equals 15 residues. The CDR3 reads CASRLWTGSSYEQYF. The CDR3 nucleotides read TGCGCCAGCAGACTCTGGACGGGAAGCTCCTACGAGCAGTACTTC. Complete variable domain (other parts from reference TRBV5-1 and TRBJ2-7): KAGVTQTPRYLIKTRGQQVTLSCSPISGHRSVSWYQQTPGQGLQFLFEYFSETQRNKGNFPGRFSGRQFSNSRSEMNVSTLELGDSALYLCASRLWTGSSYEQYFGPGTRLTVT.

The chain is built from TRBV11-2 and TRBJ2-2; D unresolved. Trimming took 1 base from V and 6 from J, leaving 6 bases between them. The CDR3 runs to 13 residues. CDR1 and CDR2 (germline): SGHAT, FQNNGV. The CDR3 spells CASSLASAGELFF. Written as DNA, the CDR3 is TGTGCCAGCAGCTTAGCGTCAGCCGGGGAGCTGTTTTTT.

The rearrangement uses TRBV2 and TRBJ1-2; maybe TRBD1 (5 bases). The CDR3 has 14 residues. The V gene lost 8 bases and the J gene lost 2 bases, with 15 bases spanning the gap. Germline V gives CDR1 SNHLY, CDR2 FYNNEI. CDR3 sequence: CASRPGGENYGYTF. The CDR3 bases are TGTGCCAGCCGACCGGGGGGGGAGAACTATGGCTACACCTTC.

CDR3 residues: CASRHANTGELFF. The CDR3 DNA reads TGCGCCAGCAGGCACGCGAACACCGGGGAGCTGTTTTTT. The gene calls are TRBV4-1 and TRBJ2-2; no clear D gene. V was cut by 6 bases and J by 0 bases, with 5 bases left in between. The CDR3 contains 13 residues. Germline-derived CDR1 and CDR2 are MGHRA and YSYEKL.

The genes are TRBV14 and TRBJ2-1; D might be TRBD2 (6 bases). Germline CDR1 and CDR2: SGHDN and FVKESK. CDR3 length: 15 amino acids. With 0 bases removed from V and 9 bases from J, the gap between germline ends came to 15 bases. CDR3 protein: CASSQDFGRSSEQFF. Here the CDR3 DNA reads TGTGCCAGCAGCCAAGATTTCGGGAGATCGAGTGAGCAGTTCTTC.

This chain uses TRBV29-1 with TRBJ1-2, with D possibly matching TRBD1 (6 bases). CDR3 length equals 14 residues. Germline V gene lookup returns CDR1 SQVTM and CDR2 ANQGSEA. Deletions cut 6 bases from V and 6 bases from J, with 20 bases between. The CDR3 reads CSVQRGTGVDGYTF. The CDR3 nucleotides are TGCAGCGTACAAAGGGGGACGGGGGTGGATGGCTACACCTTC.

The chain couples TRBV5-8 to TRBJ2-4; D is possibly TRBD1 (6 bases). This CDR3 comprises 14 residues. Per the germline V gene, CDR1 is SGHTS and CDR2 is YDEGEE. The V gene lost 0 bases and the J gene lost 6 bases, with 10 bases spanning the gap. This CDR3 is CASSLERGRNIQYF. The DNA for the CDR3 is TGTGCCAGCAGCTTGGAGAGGGGGAGAAACATTCAGTACTTC.

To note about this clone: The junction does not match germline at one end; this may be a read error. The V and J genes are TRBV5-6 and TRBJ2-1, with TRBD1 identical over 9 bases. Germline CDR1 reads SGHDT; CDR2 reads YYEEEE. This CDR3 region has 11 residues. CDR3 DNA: TGTGCCAGCAGCTCGGGACAGGGAGTCCTCTTC. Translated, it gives CASSSGQGVLF.

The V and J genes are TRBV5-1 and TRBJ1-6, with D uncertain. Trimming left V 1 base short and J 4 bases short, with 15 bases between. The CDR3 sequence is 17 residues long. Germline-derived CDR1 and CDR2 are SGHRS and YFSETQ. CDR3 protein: CASSLFMASEYNSPLHF. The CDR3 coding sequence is TGCGCCAGCAGCTTGTTTATGGCCAGCGAGTATAATTCACCCCTCCACTTT.

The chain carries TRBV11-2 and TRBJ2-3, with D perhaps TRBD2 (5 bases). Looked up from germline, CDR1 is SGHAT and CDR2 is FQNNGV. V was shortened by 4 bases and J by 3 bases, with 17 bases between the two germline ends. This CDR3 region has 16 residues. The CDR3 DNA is TGTGCCAGCAGCTATCTAGCCCTGATTGGGACAGATACGCAGTATTTT. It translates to CASSYLALIGTDTQYF.

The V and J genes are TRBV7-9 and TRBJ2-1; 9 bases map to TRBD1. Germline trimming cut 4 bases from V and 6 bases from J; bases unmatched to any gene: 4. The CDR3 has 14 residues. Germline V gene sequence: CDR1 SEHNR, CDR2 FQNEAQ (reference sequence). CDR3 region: CASSSRDRVNEQFF. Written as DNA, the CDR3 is TGTGCCAGCAGCTCCCGGGACAGGGTCAATGAGCAGTTCTTC.

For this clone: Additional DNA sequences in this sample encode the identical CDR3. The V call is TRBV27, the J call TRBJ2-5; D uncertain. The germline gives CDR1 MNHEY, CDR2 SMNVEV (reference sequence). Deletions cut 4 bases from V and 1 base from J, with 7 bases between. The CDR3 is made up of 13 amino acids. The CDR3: CASSSLLQETQYF. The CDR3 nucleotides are TGTGCCAGCAGTTCCCTACTCCAAGAGACCCAGTACTTC.

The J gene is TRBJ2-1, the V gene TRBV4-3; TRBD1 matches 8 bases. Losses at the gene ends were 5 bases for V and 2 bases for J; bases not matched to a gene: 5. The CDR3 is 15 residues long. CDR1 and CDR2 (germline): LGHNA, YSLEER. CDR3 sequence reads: CASSARQGPYNEQFF. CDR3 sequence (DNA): TGCGCCAGCAGCGCCCGACAGGGGCCCTACAATGAGCAGTTCTTC.

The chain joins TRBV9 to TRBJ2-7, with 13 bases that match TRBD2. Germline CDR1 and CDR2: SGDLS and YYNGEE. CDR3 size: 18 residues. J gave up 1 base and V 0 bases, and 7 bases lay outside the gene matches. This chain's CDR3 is CASSVGLGGLAGSYEQYF. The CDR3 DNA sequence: TGTGCCAGCAGCGTAGGGCTTGGGGGACTAGCGGGGTCCTACGAGCAGTACTTC.

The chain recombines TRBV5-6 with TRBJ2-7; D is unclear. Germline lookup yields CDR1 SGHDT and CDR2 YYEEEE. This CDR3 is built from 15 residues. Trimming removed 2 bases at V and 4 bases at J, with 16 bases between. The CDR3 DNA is TGTGCCAGCAGCTTCCCCAACACCCCGGCGTACGAGCAGTACTTC. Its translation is CASSFPNTPAYEQYF.

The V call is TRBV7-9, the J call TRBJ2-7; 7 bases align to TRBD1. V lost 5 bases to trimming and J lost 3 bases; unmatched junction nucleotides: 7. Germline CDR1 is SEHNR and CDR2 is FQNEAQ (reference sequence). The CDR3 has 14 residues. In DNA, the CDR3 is TGTGCCAGCAGCCATCGGGACAGTGACTACGAGCAGTACTTC. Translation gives CASSHRDSDYEQYF.

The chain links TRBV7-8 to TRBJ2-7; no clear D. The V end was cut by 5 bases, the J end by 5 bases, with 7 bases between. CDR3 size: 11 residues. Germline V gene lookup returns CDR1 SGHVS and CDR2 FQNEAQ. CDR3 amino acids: CASSLGNEQYF. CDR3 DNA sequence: TGTGCCAGCAGCCTAGGCAACGAGCAGTACTTC.

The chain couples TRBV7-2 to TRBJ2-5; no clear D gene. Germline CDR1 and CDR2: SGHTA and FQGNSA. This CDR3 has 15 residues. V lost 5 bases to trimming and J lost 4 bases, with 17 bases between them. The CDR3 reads CASSPMSTVGETQYF. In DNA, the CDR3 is TGTGCCAGCAGCCCTATGTCAACTGTCGGAGAGACCCAGTACTTC.

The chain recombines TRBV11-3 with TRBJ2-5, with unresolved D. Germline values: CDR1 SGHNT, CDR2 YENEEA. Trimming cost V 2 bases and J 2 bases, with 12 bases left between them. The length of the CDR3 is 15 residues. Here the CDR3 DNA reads TGTGCCAGCAGCTTACCCCCCGTTGGGCAAGAGACCCAGTACTTC. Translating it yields CASSLPPVGQETQYF.

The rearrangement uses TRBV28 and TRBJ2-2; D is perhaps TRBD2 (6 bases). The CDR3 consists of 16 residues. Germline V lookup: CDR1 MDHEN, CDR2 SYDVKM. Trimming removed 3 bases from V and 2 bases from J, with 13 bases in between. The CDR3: CASSFAVGGNTGELFF. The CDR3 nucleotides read TGTGCCAGCAGTTTTGCAGTGGGGGGAAACACCGGGGAGCTGTTTTTT.

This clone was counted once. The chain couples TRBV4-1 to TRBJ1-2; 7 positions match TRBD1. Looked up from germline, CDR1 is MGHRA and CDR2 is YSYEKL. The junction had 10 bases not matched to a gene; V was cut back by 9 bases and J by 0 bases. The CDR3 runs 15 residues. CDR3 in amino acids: CASRPGQTSNYGYTF. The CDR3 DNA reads TGCGCCAGTCGGCCGGGACAGACTTCTAACTATGGCTACACCTTC.

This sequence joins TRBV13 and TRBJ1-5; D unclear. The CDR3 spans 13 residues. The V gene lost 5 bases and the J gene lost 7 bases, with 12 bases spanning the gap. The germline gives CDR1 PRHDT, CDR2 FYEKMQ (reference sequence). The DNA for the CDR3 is TGTGCCAGCAGCGCGGGGTCAGGCCAGCCCCAGCATTTT. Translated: CASSAGSGQPQHF.

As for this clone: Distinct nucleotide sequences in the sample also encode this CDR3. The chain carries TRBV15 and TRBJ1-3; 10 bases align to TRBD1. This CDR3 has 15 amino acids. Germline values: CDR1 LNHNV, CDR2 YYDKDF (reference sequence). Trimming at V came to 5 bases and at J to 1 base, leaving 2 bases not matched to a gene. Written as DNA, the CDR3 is TGTGCCACCAGCTTGGACAGGGGGTCTGGAAACACCATATATTTT. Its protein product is CATSLDRGSGNTIYF.